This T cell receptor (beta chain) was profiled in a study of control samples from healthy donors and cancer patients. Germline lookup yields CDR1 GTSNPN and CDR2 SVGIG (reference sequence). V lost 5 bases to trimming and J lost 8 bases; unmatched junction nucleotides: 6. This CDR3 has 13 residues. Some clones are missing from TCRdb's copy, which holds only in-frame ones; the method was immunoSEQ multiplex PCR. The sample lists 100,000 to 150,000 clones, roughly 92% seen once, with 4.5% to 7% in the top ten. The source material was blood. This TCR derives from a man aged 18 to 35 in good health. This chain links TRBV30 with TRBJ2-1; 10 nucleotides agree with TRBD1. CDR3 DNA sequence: TGTGCCTGGGGGACAGGGGACGGCGATGAGCAGTTCTTC. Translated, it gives CAWGTGDGDEQFF. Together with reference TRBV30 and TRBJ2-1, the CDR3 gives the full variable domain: SQTIHQWPATLVQPVGSPLSLECTVEGTSNPNLYWYRQAAGRGLQLLFYSVGIGQISSEVPQNLSASRPQDRQFILSSKKLLLSDSGFYLCAWGTGDGDEQFFGPGTRLTVL.